One sample yielded the 32 T cell receptor beta chains listed below, sequenced in a study of blood T cell repertoires in COVID-19. Produced via immunoSEQ multiplex PCR; TCRdb's table is partial and in-frame only. The sample has approximately 200,000 clones, 85% to 90% seen once. The sequencing input was PBMCs or T cells enriched from blood (not recorded which). These receptors were obtained from a woman under 30 in a cohort exposed to, infected with or recovered from COVID-19 (not recorded which).

The chain employs TRBV28 and TRBJ1-6; the D gene is possibly TRBD1 (6 bases). The germline V gene encodes CDR1 MDHEN and CDR2 SYDVKM. This CDR3 region has 13 residues. Trimming shortened V by 8 bases and J by 7 bases, and 12 bases separated the two germline ends. The CDR3 DNA sequence: TGTGCCAGCCGTTGGGACACGAATTCACCCCTCCACTTT. Translating it yields CASRWDTNSPLHF.

This chain uses TRBV4-1 with TRBJ1-1, with unresolved D. Between the trimmed V and J ends, which lost 5 bases and 5 bases, there was a span of 12 bases. The CDR3 contains 13 residues. CDR1 is MGHRA, CDR2 YSYEKL, per germline. CDR3 sequence: CASSWNRRTEAFF. The CDR3 bases are TGCGCCAGCAGCTGGAACAGACGTACTGAAGCTTTCTTT.

A remark on this clone: Other DNA sequences in the sample encode the same CDR3. The rearrangement joins TRBV7-3 to TRBJ2-2; D unclear. The germline V gene has CDR1 SGHTA and CDR2 FQGTGA. The CDR3 is 15 residues long. The V and J ends lost 1 base and 1 base respectively, with 7 bases between them. For the CDR3, the DNA is TGTGCCAGCAGCTTAAATGGGCAGAACACCGGGGAGCTGTTTTTT. This gives the protein CASSLNGQNTGELFF.

The V and J genes are TRBV19 and TRBJ2-2; 9 nucleotides align to TRBD1. Per the germline V gene, CDR1 is LNHDA and CDR2 is SQIVND (reference sequence). This CDR3 is built from 15 residues. Trimming at V came to 10 bases and at J to 4 bases, leaving 10 bases not matched to a gene. CDR3 region: CAIPTDRGFTGELFF. CDR3 coding DNA: TGTGCCATCCCAACCGACAGGGGGTTCACCGGGGAGCTGTTTTTT.

The chain is built from TRBV19 and TRBJ1-6, with 8 bases matching TRBD1. Germline V lookup: CDR1 LNHDA, CDR2 SQIVND (reference sequence). This CDR3 has 16 residues. V lost 4 bases to trimming and J lost 10 bases; unmatched junction nucleotides: 12. The CDR3 spells CASSTSRGLKVSPLHF. The CDR3 DNA reads as TGTGCCAGTAGTACGTCCAGGGGGCTAAAGGTATCACCCCTCCACTTT.

V usage is TRBV7-8 and J usage is TRBJ2-2; no firm D call. The CDR3 runs to 13 residues. Germline V gene sequence: CDR1 SGHVS, CDR2 FQNEAQ. Trimming removed 2 bases at V and 3 bases at J, with 4 bases between. The CDR3 region has the DNA TGTGCCAGCAGCTTACAGTACACCGGGGAGCTGTTTTTT. As protein: CASSLQYTGELFF. Variable domain in full (rest from reference TRBV7-8 and TRBJ2-2): GAGVSQSPRYKVAKRGQDVALRCDPISGHVSLFWYQQALGQGPEFLTYFQNEAQLDKSGLPSDRFFAERPEGSVSTLKIQRTQQEDSAVYLCASSLQYTGELFFGEGSRLTVL.

The chain is built from TRBV9 and TRBJ2-1; tentative D call: TRBD1 (5 bases). V was trimmed by 0 bases and J by 4 bases, leaving 11 bases between them. The CDR3 has 15 residues. The germline V gene encodes CDR1 SGDLS and CDR2 YYNGEE. The CDR3 DNA reads as TGTGCCAGCAGCGTAGATCAGGGTTCTTACAATGAGCAGTTCTTC. As protein: CASSVDQGSYNEQFF.

The CDR3 DNA follows: TGTGCCAGCCAAAGACTGGTGGGCACTGAAGCTTTCTTT. Amino acid sequence: CASQRLVGTEAFF. V gene TRBV2 combines with J gene TRBJ1-1; D not resolved. The CDR3 totals 13 residues. Germline-derived CDR1 and CDR2 are SNHLY and FYNNEI. Trimming took 8 bases from V and 4 from J, leaving 14 bases between them.

This clone appeared a few times. This rearrangement joins TRBV28 to TRBJ2-6; TRBD1 is a possible D gene (5 bases). V lost 7 bases to trimming and J lost 0 bases, with 7 bases between them. The CDR3 contains 14 residues. CDR1 MDHEN and CDR2 SYDVKM come from the germline V gene. DNA of the CDR3: TGTGCCAGCACCGGACACTCTGGGGCCAACGTCCTGACTTTC. Protein: CASTGHSGANVLTF.

This clone was recorded only once. This chain links TRBV5-5 with TRBJ2-7, with D perhaps TRBD2 (6 bases). This CDR3 has 12 amino acids. With 4 bases removed from V and 7 bases from J, the gap between germline ends came to 12 bases. Per the germline V gene, CDR1 is SGHKS and CDR2 is YYEKEE (reference sequence). CDR3 sequence reads: CASSLRAGEQYF. As DNA, the CDR3 is TGTGCCAGCAGCCTCAGGGCGGGGGAGCAGTACTTC.

Here the CDR3 DNA reads TGTGCCAGCAGCCAACAGGGCAGGGCGACAGGGACTCATGGCTACACCTTC. Protein: CASSQQGRATGTHGYTF. This sequence joins TRBV3-1 (or the pseudogene TRBV3-2) and TRBJ1-2; TRBD1 matches at 7 bases. Germline assignment: CDR1 LGHDT and CDR2 YNNKEL (reference sequence). Trimming removed 2 bases from V and 6 bases from J; junction bases left unmatched: 15. This CDR3 has 17 residues.

This clone was seen just once. The rearrangement joins TRBV27 to TRBJ1-6; the D gene is possibly TRBD1 (6 bases). Per the germline V gene, CDR1 is MNHEY and CDR2 is SMNVEV (reference sequence). The length of the CDR3 is 14 residues. Trimming left V 5 bases short and J 6 bases short, with 11 bases between. CDR3 nucleotide sequence: TGTGCCAGCAGTCGGACAGTAATTAATTCACCCCTCCACTTT. Residues: CASSRTVINSPLHF.

The J gene is TRBJ1-5, the V gene TRBV2; TRBD1 might be the D (5 bases). V shed 6 bases and J shed 1 base, with 22 bases lying between them. The CDR3 extends over 18 amino acids. CDR1 is SNHLY, CDR2 FYNNEI, per germline. The CDR3 DNA sequence: TGTGCCAGCAGCGACCTACATCAACAGGTATTCAGCAATCAGCCCCAGCATTTT. Translation: CASSDLHQQVFSNQPQHF.

Only one count was recorded for this clone. The chain employs TRBV11-2 and TRBJ2-2, with TRBD2 matching 14 bases. Trimming at V came to 8 bases and at J to 2 bases, leaving 4 bases not matched to a gene. The CDR3 runs 16 residues. CDR1 is SGHAT and CDR2 is FQNNGV in the germline V gene. CDR3 residues: CASRLAGGPNTGELFF. The CDR3 DNA follows: TGTGCCAGCCGACTAGCGGGAGGGCCCAACACCGGGGAGCTGTTTTTT.

This chain uses TRBV5-6 with TRBJ2-3; D call uncertain. CDR3 length: 14 amino acids. Trimming stripped 3 bases from V and 0 bases from J, with 8 bases between. CDR1 and CDR2 from the germline V gene are SGHDT and YYEEEE. The CDR3 here is CASSSPPSTDTQYF. CDR3 nucleotide sequence: TGTGCCAGCAGCTCTCCCCCTAGCACAGATACGCAGTATTTT.

This chain links TRBV3-1 (or the pseudogene TRBV3-2) with TRBJ2-1; 8 bases are a match to TRBD1. The CDR3 runs 17 residues. Trimming removed 5 bases from V and 10 bases from J; junction bases left unmatched: 19. The V gene's germline CDR1 is LGHDT and CDR2 YNNKEL (reference sequence). Here the CDR3 DNA reads TGTGCCAGCAGCGCAAACGACAGGGGTTGGAGAAGTAGCGAGCAGTTCTTC. Residues: CASSANDRGWRSSEQFF.

The chain recombines TRBV4-2 with TRBJ2-7; tentatively, D is TRBD2 (6 bases). Trimming left V 3 bases short and J 0 bases short, with 12 bases between. Germline values: CDR1 LGHNA, CDR2 YNFKEQ. The CDR3 spans 15 residues. In DNA form, the CDR3 reads TGTGCCAGCAGCCAGGCGGGATTTAGCTCCTACGAGCAGTACTTC. This sequence encodes CASSQAGFSSYEQYF.

J is TRBJ1-2 and V is TRBV11-3, with D perhaps TRBD1 (5 bases). CDR1 is SGHNT, CDR2 YENEEA, per germline. The CDR3 is 15 residues long. Trimming shortened V by 8 bases and J by 0 bases, and 16 bases separated the two germline ends. In DNA form, the CDR3 reads TGTGCCAGCGATCGTGGGGGGGAAGCTAACTATGGCTACACCTTC. Translated, it gives CASDRGGEANYGYTF.

The chain combines TRBV11-2 with TRBJ2-3; perhaps TRBD2 as D (6 bases). From germline, CDR1 is SGHAT and CDR2 FQNNGV. The CDR3 covers 14 residues. Trimming removed 11 bases at V and 2 bases at J, with 17 bases between. CDR3: CAVRERAYTDTQYF. CDR3 sequence (DNA): TGTGCCGTCAGAGAGCGGGCCTACACAGATACGCAGTATTTT.

The chain has TRBV5-1 and TRBJ2-3; 7 bases agree with TRBD2. There are 17 residues in the CDR3. Germline trimming cut 4 bases from V and 3 bases from J; bases unmatched to any gene: 14. In germline, CDR1 is SGHRS, CDR2 YFSETQ. The CDR3 DNA reads as TGCGCCAGCAGCCTTGGGCCCCAAGTGGGGGGGACAGATACGCAGTATTTT. Encoded protein: CASSLGPQVGGTDTQYF.

The chain is built from TRBV4-1 and TRBJ2-7; tentative D call: TRBD1 (6 bases). The CDR3 consists of 14 residues. CDR1 MGHRA and CDR2 YSYEKL come from the germline V gene. V was cut by 3 bases and J by 2 bases, with 11 bases left in between. The chain's CDR3 is CASSHGTQTYEQYF. The CDR3 DNA reads TGCGCCAGCAGCCACGGGACACAAACCTACGAGCAGTACTTC.

The chain joins TRBV28 to TRBJ2-1; 9 nucleotides agree with TRBD1. V dropped 6 bases and J dropped 12; count of bases not matched to a gene: 12. Germline-derived CDR1 and CDR2 are MDHEN and SYDVKM. The CDR3 is 14 residues long. The DNA of the CDR3 is TGTGCCAGCAGACCCGGGACAGGGCAGTTATCGCAGTTCTTC. Its translation is CASRPGTGQLSQFF.

This chain uses TRBV18 with TRBJ2-7; 9 nucleotides align to TRBD1. Germline V gene data show CDR1 as KGHSH and CDR2 as LQKENI. Losses at the gene ends were 4 bases for V and 4 bases for J; bases not matched to a gene: 14. This CDR3 is built from 17 residues. CDR3 region: CASSRTLTGTGSYEQYF. In DNA, the CDR3 is TGTGCCAGCTCACGGACTCTCACCGGGACAGGGTCGTACGAGCAGTACTTC.

The J gene is TRBJ2-3, the V gene TRBV20-1; D uncertain. Germline loops: CDR1 DFQATT, CDR2 SNEGSKA (reference sequence). Trimming removed 6 bases at V and 1 base at J, with 5 bases between. The CDR3 sequence is 11 residues long. The CDR3 DNA reads as TGCAGTGCAACTCGCACAGATACGCAGTATTTT. It codes for CSATRTDTQYF.

The rearrangement uses TRBV3-1 (or the pseudogene TRBV3-2) and TRBJ2-7, with D possibly being TRBD1 (6 bases). The V gene lost 4 bases and the J gene lost 5 bases, with 12 bases spanning the gap. Germline V CDR1 and CDR2: LGHDT, YNNKEL (reference sequence). CDR3 size: 13 residues. The CDR3 coding sequence is TGTGCCAGCAGCCGTGACAGGACCCACGAGCAGTACTTC. Encoded protein: CASSRDRTHEQYF.

The chain is built from TRBV5-4 and TRBJ2-5, with D possibly being TRBD1 (6 bases). CDR1 is SGHNT and CDR2 is YYREEE in the germline V gene (reference sequence). V dropped 2 bases and J dropped 4 bases, with 15 bases sitting between them. The CDR3 loop spans 15 amino acids. The CDR3 coding sequence is TGTGCCAGCAGCTTAGCCTCAGGGGTGGGAGAGACCCAGTACTTC. Residues: CASSLASGVGETQYF.

This chain connects TRBV18 to TRBJ1-5, with 9 bases aligning to TRBD1. Germline values: CDR1 KGHSH, CDR2 LQKENI. With 3 bases clipped from V and 4 bases from J, the junction kept 4 bases outside the gene matches. This CDR3 has 15 residues. CDR3 nucleotide sequence: TGTGCCAGCTCACCCTTCGGACAGGGGAATCAGCCCCAGCATTTT. This translates into CASSPFGQGNQPQHF.

This clone showed up many times. The chain links TRBV2 to TRBJ2-1; 12 bases line up with TRBD2. Losses at the gene ends were 6 bases for V and 5 bases for J; bases not matched to a gene: 2. Germline V gene sequence: CDR1 SNHLY, CDR2 FYNNEI. The CDR3 is 14 amino acids. The CDR3 loop is CASRTSGGNNEQFF. CDR3 in DNA: TGTGCCAGCAGGACTAGCGGGGGAAACAATGAGCAGTTCTTC.

The CDR3 loop reads CASSLDSWNTEAFF. For the CDR3, the DNA is TGCGCCAGCAGCTTAGACAGCTGGAACACTGAAGCTTTCTTT. The V gene is TRBV5-1, the J gene TRBJ1-1; possibly TRBD1 for D (5 bases). Germline values: CDR1 SGHRS, CDR2 YFSETQ. The CDR3 runs to 14 residues. V was trimmed by 2 bases and J by 1 base, leaving 9 bases between them.

This rearrangement joins TRBV29-1 to TRBJ1-2; 8 positions match TRBD1. CDR3 length: 13 amino acids. From germline, CDR1 is SQVTM and CDR2 ANQGSEA. V gave up 5 bases and J gave up 6 bases; unmatched junction bases: 8. CDR3 DNA: TGCAGCGTTTATGGACAGGGACCCCATGGCTACACCTTC. Amino acids: CSVYGQGPHGYTF.

The chain uses TRBV7-8 and TRBJ1-5; D is undetermined. Trimming stripped 3 bases from V and 0 bases from J, with 9 bases between. This CDR3 comprises 15 residues. CDR1 is SGHVS, CDR2 FQNEAQ, per germline. For the CDR3, the DNA is TGTGCCAGCAGCTTCTTTAGAAATAGCAATCAGCCCCAGCATTTT. This encodes CASSFFRNSNQPQHF.

V gene TRBV28 combines with J gene TRBJ1-2; D might be TRBD1 (6 bases). Germline lookup yields CDR1 MDHEN and CDR2 SYDVKM. V dropped 6 bases and J dropped 4 bases, with 12 bases sitting between them. The CDR3 loop spans 13 amino acids. CDR3: CASRNGTFYGYTF. The CDR3 coding sequence is TGTGCCAGCAGGAACGGGACATTCTATGGCTACACCTTC.